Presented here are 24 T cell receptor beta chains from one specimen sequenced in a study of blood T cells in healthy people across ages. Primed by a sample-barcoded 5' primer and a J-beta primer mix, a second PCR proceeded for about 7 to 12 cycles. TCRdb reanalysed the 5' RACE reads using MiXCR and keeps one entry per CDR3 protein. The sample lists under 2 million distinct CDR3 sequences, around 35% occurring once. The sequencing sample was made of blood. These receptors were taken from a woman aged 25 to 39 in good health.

This chain's CDR3 is CAWSVWGKLFF. In nucleotides, the CDR3 is TGTGCCTGGAGTGTATGGGGAAAACTGTTTTTT. The genes are TRBV30 and TRBJ1-4; D is undetermined. Germline loops: CDR1 GTSNPN, CDR2 SVGIG (reference sequence). Between the trimmed V and J ends, which lost 0 bases and 10 bases, there was a span of 6 bases. The CDR3 totals 11 residues.

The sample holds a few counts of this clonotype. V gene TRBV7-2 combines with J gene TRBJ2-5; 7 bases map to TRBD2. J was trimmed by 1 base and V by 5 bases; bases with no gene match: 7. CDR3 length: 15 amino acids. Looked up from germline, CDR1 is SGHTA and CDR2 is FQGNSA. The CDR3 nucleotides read TGTGCCAGCAGCCTGGGGACTATGAGCCAAGAGACCCAGTACTTC. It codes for CASSLGTMSQETQYF. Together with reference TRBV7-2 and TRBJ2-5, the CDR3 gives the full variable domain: GAGVSQSPSNKVTEKGKDVELRCDPISGHTALYWYRQSLGQGLEFLIYFQGNSAPDKSGLPSDRFSAERTGGSVSTLTIQRTQQEDSAVYLCASSLGTMSQETQYFGPGTRLLVL.

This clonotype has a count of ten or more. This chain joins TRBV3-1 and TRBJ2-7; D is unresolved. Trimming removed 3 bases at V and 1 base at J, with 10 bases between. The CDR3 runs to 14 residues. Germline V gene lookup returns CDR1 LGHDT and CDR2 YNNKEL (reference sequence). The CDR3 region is CASSHGRVSYEQYF. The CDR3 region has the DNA TGTGCCAGCAGCCACGGGCGCGTATCCTACGAGCAGTACTTC.

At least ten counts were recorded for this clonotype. CDR3 bases: TGCGCCAGCAGCTCGGACAGGGGAGGCGAGCAGTACTTC. It specifies CASSSDRGGEQYF. The chain uses TRBV4-1 and TRBJ2-7; TRBD1 aligns across 9 bases. CDR3 length equals 13 residues. The germline gives CDR1 MGHRA, CDR2 YSYEKL. Trimming cost V 5 bases and J 6 bases; bases outside gene matches: 5.

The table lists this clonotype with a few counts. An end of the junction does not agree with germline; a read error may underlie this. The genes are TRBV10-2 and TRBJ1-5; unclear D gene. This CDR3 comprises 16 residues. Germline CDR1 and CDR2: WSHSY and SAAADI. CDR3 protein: CASSEVGIIYNQPQHF. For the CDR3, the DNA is TGTGCCAGCAGTGAGGTTGGAATAATCTACAATCAGCCCCAGCATTTT.

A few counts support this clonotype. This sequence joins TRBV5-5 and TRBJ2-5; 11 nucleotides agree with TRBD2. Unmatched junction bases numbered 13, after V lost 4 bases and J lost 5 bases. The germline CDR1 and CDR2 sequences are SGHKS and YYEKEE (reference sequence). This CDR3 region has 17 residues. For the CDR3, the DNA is TGTGCCAGCAGCCCGGACCCGGGACTAGCGGAGGGGGAGACCCAGTACTTC. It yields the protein CASSPDPGLAEGETQYF. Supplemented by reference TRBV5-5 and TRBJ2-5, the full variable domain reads DAGVTQSPTHLIKTRGQQVTLRCSPISGHKSVSWYQQVLGQGPQFIFQYYEKEERGRGNFPDRFSARQFPNYSSELNVNALLLGDSALYLCASSPDPGLAEGETQYFGPGTRLLVL.

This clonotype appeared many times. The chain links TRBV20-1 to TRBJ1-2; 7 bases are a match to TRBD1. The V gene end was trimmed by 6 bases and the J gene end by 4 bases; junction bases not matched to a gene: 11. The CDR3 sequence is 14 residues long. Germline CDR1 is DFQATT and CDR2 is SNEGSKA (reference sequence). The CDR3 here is CSALFRGGGYGYTF. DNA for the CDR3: TGCAGTGCGCTATTCAGGGGGGGAGGCTATGGCTACACCTTC.

For the CDR3, the DNA is TGCAGTGCTCCCCAAGGCAGGGTGGGCTACGAGCAGTACTTC. Amino acid sequence: CSAPQGRVGYEQYF. The chain combines TRBV20-1 with TRBJ2-7; perhaps TRBD1 as D (5 bases). The germline V gene encodes CDR1 DFQATT and CDR2 SNEGSKA (reference sequence). Trimming removed 5 bases at V and 3 bases at J, with 17 bases between. The CDR3 totals 14 residues.

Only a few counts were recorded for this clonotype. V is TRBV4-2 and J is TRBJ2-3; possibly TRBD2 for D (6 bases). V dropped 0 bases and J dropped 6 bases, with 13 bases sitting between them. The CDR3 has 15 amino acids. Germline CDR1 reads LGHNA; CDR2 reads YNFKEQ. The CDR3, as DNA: TGTGCCAGCAGCCAAGATCCGGGTGGAGGGGATACGCAGTATTTT. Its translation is CASSQDPGGGDTQYF.

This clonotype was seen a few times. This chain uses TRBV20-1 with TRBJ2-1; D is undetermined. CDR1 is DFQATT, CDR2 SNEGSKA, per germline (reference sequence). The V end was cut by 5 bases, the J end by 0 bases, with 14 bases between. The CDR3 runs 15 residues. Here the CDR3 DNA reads TGCAGTGCTCTAAACCTGGCCAGCTCCTACAATGAGCAGTTCTTC. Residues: CSALNLASSYNEQFF.

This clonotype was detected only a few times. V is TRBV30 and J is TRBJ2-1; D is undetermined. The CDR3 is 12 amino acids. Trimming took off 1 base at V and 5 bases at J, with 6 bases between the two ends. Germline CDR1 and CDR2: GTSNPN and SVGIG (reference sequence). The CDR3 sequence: CAWSAGNNEQFF. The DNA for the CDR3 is TGTGCCTGGAGTGCAGGAAACAATGAGCAGTTCTTC. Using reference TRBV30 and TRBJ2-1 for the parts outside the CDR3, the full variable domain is SQTIHQWPATLVQPVGSPLSLECTVEGTSNPNLYWYRQAAGRGLQLLFYSVGIGQISSEVPQNLSASRPQDRQFILSSKKLLLSDSGFYLCAWSAGNNEQFFGPGTRLTVL.

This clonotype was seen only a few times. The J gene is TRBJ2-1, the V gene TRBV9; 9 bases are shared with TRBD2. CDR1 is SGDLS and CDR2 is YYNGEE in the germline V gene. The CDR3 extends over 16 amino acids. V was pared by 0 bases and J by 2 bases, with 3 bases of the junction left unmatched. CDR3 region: CASSVEGTSPYNEQFF. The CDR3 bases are TGTGCCAGCAGCGTAGAAGGGACTAGCCCCTACAATGAGCAGTTCTTC.

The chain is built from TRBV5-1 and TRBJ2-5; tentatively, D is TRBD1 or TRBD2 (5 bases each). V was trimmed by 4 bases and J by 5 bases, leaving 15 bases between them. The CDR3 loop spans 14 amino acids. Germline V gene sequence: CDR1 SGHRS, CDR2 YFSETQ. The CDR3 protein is CASSPGTARETQYF. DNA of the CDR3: TGCGCCAGCAGCCCGGGGACGGCACGGGAGACCCAGTACTTC.

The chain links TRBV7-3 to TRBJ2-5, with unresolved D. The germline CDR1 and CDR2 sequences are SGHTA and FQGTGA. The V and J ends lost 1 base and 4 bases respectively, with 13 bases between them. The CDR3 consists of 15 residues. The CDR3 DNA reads TGTGCCAGCAGCTTAAATTCGGGTCGCGGAGAGACCCAGTACTTC. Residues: CASSLNSGRGETQYF.

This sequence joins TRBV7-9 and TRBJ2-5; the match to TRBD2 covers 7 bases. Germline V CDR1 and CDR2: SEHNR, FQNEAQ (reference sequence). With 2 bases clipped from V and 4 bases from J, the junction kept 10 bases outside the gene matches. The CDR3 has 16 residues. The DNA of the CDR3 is TGTGCCAGCAGCTTAATATCCGCGGGAGATAGAGAGACCCAGTACTTC. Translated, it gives CASSLISAGDRETQYF. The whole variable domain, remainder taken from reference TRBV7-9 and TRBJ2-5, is DTGVSQNPRHKITKRGQNVTFRCDPISEHNRLYWYRQTLGQGPEFLTYFQNEAQLEKSRLLSDRFSAERPKGSFSTLEIQRTEQGDSAMYLCASSLISAGDRETQYFGPGTRLLVL.

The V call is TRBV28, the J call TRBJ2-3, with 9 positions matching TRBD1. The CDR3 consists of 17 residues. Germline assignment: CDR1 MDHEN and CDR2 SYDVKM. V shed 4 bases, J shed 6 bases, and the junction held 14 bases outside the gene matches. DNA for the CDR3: TGTGCCAGCAGTTCAACCCGCCGGACAGGGGAAATGGATACGCAGTATTTT. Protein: CASSSTRRTGEMDTQYF. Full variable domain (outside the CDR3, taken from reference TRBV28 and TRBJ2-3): DVKVTQSSRYLVKRTGEKVFLECVQDMDHENMFWYRQDPGLGLRLIYFSYDVKMKEKGDIPEGYSVSREKKERFSLILESASTNQTSMYLCASSSTRRTGEMDTQYFGPGTRLTVL.

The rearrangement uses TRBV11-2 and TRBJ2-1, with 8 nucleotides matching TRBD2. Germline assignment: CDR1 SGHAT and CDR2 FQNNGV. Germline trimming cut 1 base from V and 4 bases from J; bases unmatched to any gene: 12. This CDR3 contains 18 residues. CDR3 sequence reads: CASSLVMAGGLEYNEQFF. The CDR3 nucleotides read TGTGCCAGCAGCTTAGTCATGGCGGGGGGTCTCGAATACAATGAGCAGTTCTTC.

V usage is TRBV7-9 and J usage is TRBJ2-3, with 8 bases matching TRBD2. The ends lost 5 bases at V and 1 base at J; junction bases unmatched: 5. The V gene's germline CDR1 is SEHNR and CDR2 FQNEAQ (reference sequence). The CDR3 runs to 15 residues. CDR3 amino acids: CASSSGGEGTDTQYF. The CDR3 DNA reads TGTGCCAGCAGCAGCGGGGGAGAGGGCACAGATACGCAGTATTTT.

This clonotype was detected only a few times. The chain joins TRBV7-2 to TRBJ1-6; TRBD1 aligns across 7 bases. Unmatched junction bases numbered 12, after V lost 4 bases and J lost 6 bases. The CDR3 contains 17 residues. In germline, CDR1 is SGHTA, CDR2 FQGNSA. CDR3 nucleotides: TGTGCCAGCAGCTCGCCCAGGACAGGCTTGAGTAATTCACCCCTCCACTTT. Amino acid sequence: CASSSPRTGLSNSPLHF.

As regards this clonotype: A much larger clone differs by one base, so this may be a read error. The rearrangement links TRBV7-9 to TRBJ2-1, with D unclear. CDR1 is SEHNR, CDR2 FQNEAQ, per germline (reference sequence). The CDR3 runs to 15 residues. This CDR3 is CTSSFPAPGLNEQFF. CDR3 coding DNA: TGTACCAGCAGCTTCCCGGCCCCGGGCTTAAATGAGCAGTTCTTC.

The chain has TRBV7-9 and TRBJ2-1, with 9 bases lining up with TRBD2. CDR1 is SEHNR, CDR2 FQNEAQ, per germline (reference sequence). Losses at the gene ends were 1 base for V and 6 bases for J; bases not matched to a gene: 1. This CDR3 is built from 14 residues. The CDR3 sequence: CASSLEGLANEQFF. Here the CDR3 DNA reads TGTGCCAGCAGCTTAGAGGGACTAGCCAATGAGCAGTTCTTC.

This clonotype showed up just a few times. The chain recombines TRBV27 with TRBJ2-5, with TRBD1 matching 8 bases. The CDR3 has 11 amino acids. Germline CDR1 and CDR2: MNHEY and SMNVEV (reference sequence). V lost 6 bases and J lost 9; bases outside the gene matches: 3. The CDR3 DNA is TGTGCCAGCAGAGAGGGACAGGCCCAGTACTTC. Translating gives CASREGQAQYF.

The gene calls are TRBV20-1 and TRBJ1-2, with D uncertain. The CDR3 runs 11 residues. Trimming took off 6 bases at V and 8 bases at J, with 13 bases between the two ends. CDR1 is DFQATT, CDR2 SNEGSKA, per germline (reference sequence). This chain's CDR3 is CSASQAPGYTF. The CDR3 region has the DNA TGCAGTGCAAGCCAGGCTCCGGGCTACACCTTC.

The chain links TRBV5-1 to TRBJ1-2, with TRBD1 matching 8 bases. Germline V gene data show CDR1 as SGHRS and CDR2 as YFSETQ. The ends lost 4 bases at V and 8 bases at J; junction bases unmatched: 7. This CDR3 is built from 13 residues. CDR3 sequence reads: CASSVDRVGGYTF. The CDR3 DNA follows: TGCGCCAGCAGCGTGGACAGGGTAGGCGGCTACACCTTC.